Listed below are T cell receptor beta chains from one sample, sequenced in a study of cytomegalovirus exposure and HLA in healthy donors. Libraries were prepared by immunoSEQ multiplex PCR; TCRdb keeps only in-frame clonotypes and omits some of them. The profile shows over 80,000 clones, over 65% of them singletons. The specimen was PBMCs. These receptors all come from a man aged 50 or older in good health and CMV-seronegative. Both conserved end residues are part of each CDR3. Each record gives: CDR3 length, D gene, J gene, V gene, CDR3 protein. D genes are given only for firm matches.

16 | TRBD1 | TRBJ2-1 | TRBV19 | CASSPGGRRSSPEQFF
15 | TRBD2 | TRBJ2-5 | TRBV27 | CASSLVAGDTETQYF
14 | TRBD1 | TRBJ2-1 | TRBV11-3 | CASSLTWAGGEQFF
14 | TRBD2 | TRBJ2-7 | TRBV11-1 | CASSLGSGRSEQYF
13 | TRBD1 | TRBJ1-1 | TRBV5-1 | CASSLQGDTEAFF
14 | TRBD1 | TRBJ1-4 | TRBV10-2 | CASRPGTGVEKLFF
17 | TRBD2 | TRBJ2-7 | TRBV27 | CASSLRTSGSFGYEQYF
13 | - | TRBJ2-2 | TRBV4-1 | CASSQDNLGELFF
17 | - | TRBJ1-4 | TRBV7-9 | CASRRDKDVATNEKLFF
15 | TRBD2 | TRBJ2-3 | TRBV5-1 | CASSASGTSTDTQYF
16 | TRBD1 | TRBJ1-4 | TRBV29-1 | CSVGLLGGQGTEKLFF
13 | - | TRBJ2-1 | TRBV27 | CASTVLGSNEQFF
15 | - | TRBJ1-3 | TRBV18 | CASSPRPASGNTIYF
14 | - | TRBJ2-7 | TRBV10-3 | CAISEASHSYEQYF
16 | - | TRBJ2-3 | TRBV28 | CASNPLGSASTDTQYF
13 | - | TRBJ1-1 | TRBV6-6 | CASSNTGWAEAFF
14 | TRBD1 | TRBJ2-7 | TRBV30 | CAWSGQGFLYEQYF
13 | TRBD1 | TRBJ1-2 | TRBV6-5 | CASAQGLRYGYTF
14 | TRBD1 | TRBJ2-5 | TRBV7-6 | CASSPGQGMGTQYF
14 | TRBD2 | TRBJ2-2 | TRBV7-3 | CASSPSSGTGELFF
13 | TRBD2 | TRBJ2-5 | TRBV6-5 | CASSPLRGETQYF
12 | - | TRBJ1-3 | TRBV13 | CASSEGGNTIYF
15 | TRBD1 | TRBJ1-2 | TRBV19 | CASNARGVYGYGYTF
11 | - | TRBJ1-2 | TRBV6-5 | CASSYDGGYTF
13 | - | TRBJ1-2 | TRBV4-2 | CASSQGEGAGYTF
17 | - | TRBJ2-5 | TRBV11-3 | CASSLVGVEGLRETQYF
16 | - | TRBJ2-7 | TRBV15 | CATSREPGTTSYEQYF